These 30 T cell receptor beta chains came from one sample sequenced in a study of T-cell memory formation after mild COVID-19. TCRdb analysed the 5' RACE reads with MiXCR anew, one entry per CDR3 protein. The repertoire consists of some 330,000 distinct CDR3 sequences, with around 21% occurring once and the leading ten covering approximately 13%. The sample taken for sequencing was PBMCs or a T cell subset sorted from them (not recorded which). These receptors originate from an adult woman who had mild COVID-19 (a few samples of this study predate the infection). Cell type and time point are not known.

This clonotype was found a few times. The rearrangement uses TRBV15 and TRBJ1-3; 7 bases line up with TRBD1. Germline V lookup: CDR1 LNHNV, CDR2 YYDKDF (reference sequence). The CDR3 covers 15 residues. Trimming removed 0 bases from V and 4 bases from J; junction bases left unmatched: 3. The CDR3 DNA follows: TGTGCCACCAGCAGAGATGGGACAGTCGGAAACACCATATATTTT. Residues: CATSRDGTVGNTIYF.

The rearrangement joins TRBV6-5 to TRBJ1-1, with TRBD1 matching over 9 bases. CDR3 size: 14 residues. The germline V gene encodes CDR1 MNHEY and CDR2 SVGAGI. The trim removed 4 bases at V and 8 bases at J, leaving 8 bases unmatched. Here the CDR3 reads CASSFLGQGSEAFF. The CDR3 nucleotides read TGTGCCAGCAGTTTTCTGGGACAGGGTTCCGAAGCTTTCTTT.

The rearrangement uses TRBV7-3 and TRBJ2-3; 9 nucleotides line up with TRBD1. Germline CDR1 reads SGHTA; CDR2 reads FQGTGA. This CDR3 is 14 amino acids long. V trimming: 6 bases; J trimming: 3 bases; junction bases outside the gene matches: 4. Here the CDR3 DNA reads TGTGCCAGCAGTTGGACAGGGGAGACAGATACGCAGTATTTT. It is translated as CASSWTGETDTQYF.

This clonotype showed up just a few times. The rearrangement joins TRBV4-2 to TRBJ2-1, with 8 positions matching TRBD1. The CDR3 covers 17 residues. Per germline, CDR1 LGHNA and CDR2 YNFKEQ. Unmatched junction bases numbered 9, after V lost 0 bases and J lost 5 bases. The CDR3 region is CASSQEIWTGQNNEQFF. The CDR3 nucleotides are TGTGCCAGCAGCCAAGAGATCTGGACAGGGCAGAACAATGAGCAGTTCTTC.

There are a few counts of this clonotype. The chain has TRBV6-2 or TRBV6-3 and TRBJ1-1; a weak D match, TRBD1 (6 bases). The CDR3 has 17 amino acids. Trimming took 4 bases from V and 7 from J, leaving 25 bases between them. Germline values: CDR1 MNHEY, CDR2 SVGEGT. CDR3 protein: CASSSLFWDTVWSEAFF. CDR3 nucleotide sequence: TGTGCCAGCAGTTCCCTTTTTTGGGACACCGTTTGGAGTGAAGCTTTCTTT.

This clonotype was counted ten times or more. The chain is built from TRBV11-2 and TRBJ2-1, with D tentatively TRBD1 or TRBD2 (5 bases each). The CDR3 contains 15 residues. V lost 2 bases and J lost 8, with 16 bases in between. CDR1 and CDR2 (germline): SGHAT, FQNNGV. CDR3 region: CASSLIGGVGDEQFF. The CDR3 nucleotides are TGTGCCAGCAGCTTAATTGGGGGAGTGGGCGATGAGCAGTTCTTC.

The chain employs TRBV6-1 and TRBJ2-3, with D perhaps assigned TRBD1 or TRBD2 (5 bases each). The CDR3 has 14 amino acids. The germline V and J ends were trimmed by 5 bases and 1 base, with 10 bases remaining between them. Germline values: CDR1 MNHNS, CDR2 SASEGT. This chain's CDR3 is CASSQGDGTDTQYF. In DNA form, the CDR3 reads TGTGCCAGCAGTCAAGGGGACGGCACAGATACGCAGTATTTT.

This clonotype was observed many times. This chain links TRBV7-2 with TRBJ2-5; D call uncertain. Trimming removed 2 bases at V and 4 bases at J, with 8 bases between. Germline CDR1 SGHTA, CDR2 FQGNSA. The CDR3 extends over 13 amino acids. CDR3 coding DNA: TGTGCCAGCAGCTTAATGGGCTTAGAGACCCAGTACTTC. This codes for CASSLMGLETQYF.

The gene calls are TRBV5-1 and TRBJ2-3; TRBD2 matches 8 bases. The germline V gene encodes CDR1 SGHRS and CDR2 YFSETQ. After removal of 2 bases from V and 4 bases from J, the junction contained 6 bases not matched to a gene. The length of the CDR3 is 15 residues. CDR3 sequence: CASSLPRTSPDTQYF. CDR3 DNA sequence: TGCGCCAGCAGCTTACCCAGGACTAGCCCAGATACGCAGTATTTT.

The chain joins TRBV7-8 to TRBJ1-2; TRBD1 might be the D (5 bases). The CDR3 spans 13 residues. The V gene lost 7 bases and the J gene lost 4 bases, with 13 bases spanning the gap. CDR1 SGHVS and CDR2 FQNEAQ come from the germline V gene. CDR3 nucleotide sequence: TGTGCCAGCACGGTGGGGCCCGCCTATGGCTACACCTTC. Amino acid sequence: CASTVGPAYGYTF.

This clonotype was recorded a few times. V and J are TRBV6-6 and TRBJ2-7; D is undetermined. Germline assignment: CDR1 MNHNY and CDR2 SVGAGI (reference sequence). The CDR3 sequence is 12 residues long. Trimming stripped 1 base from V and 6 bases from J, with 7 bases between. In DNA, the CDR3 is TGTGCCAGCAGTTACTGGGGAAGCGAGCAGTACTTC. This translates into CASSYWGSEQYF.

This chain links TRBV5-1 with TRBJ2-7, with TRBD2 identical over 11 bases. Germline CDR1 and CDR2: SGHRS and YFSETQ. The CDR3 has 15 residues. After removal of 2 bases from V and 3 bases from J, the junction contained 4 bases not matched to a gene. CDR3 loop: CASSFGTSGNYEQYF. The CDR3 nucleotides read TGCGCCAGCAGCTTCGGGACTAGCGGTAACTACGAGCAGTACTTC.

The DNA for the CDR3 is TGTGCCACCAGCAGAGAGACTAGTGTCGTCGCAGATACGCAGTATTTT. Translating it yields CATSRETSVVADTQYF. The chain recombines TRBV15 with TRBJ2-3, with a weak D call TRBD2 (6 bases). This CDR3 is 16 amino acids long. The V and J ends lost 0 bases and 4 bases respectively, with 14 bases between them. Germline V gene lookup returns CDR1 LNHNV and CDR2 YYDKDF (reference sequence). Complete variable domain (other parts from reference TRBV15 and TRBJ2-3): DAMVIQNPRYQVTQFGKPVTLSCSQTLNHNVMYWYQQKSSQAPKLLFHYYDKDFNNEADTPDNFQSRRPNTSFCFLDIRSPGLGDTAMYLCATSRETSVVADTQYFGPGTRLTVL.

This clonotype was observed many times. The genes are TRBV29-1 and TRBJ2-1, with D maybe TRBD2 (6 bases). The CDR3 has 17 residues. CDR1 is SQVTM and CDR2 is ANQGSEA in the germline V gene. The V end lost 6 bases, the J end lost 4 bases, and 25 bases lay between the germline ends. As DNA, the CDR3 is TGCAGCGTCAAGGAGAGTCTAGCGTTTATTCTGTACAATGAGCAGTTCTTC. Its translation is CSVKESLAFILYNEQFF.

This clonotype was counted only a few times. V usage is TRBV7-9 and J usage is TRBJ2-1, with 16 nucleotides matching TRBD2. Germline V gene data show CDR1 as SEHNR and CDR2 as FQNEAQ (reference sequence). V shed 4 bases, J shed 6 bases, and the junction held 6 bases outside the gene matches. This CDR3 has 17 residues. As DNA, the CDR3 is TGTGCCAGCAGCTCGGGACTAGCGGGAGGGCCGGGCAATGAGCAGTTCTTC. This encodes CASSSGLAGGPGNEQFF. The full variable domain, its missing parts supplied by reference TRBV7-9 and TRBJ2-1, is DTGVSQNPRHKITKRGQNVTFRCDPISEHNRLYWYRQTLGQGPEFLTYFQNEAQLEKSRLLSDRFSAERPKGSFSTLEIQRTEQGDSAMYLCASSSGLAGGPGNEQFFGPGTRLTVL.

This clonotype has more than one count but fewer than ten. The rearrangement uses TRBV7-9 and TRBJ1-4; D might be TRBD1 (5 bases). The ends were cut back, 2 bases at V and 13 bases at J, with 17 bases in the middle. Germline loops: CDR1 SEHNR, CDR2 FQNEAQ (reference sequence). This CDR3 is 14 amino acids long. This chain's CDR3 is CASSLIAIGTSLFF. As DNA, the CDR3 is TGTGCCAGCAGCTTAATAGCCATCGGGACCTCACTGTTTTTT.

The sample holds many counts of this clonotype. The J gene is TRBJ2-3, the V gene TRBV7-9; 13 bases map to TRBD2. Germline V gives CDR1 SEHNR, CDR2 FQNEAQ (reference sequence). J was trimmed by 2 bases and V by 1 base; bases with no gene match: 3. The length of the CDR3 is 17 residues. The CDR3 nucleotides read TGTGCCAGCAGCTTAGGGACTAGCGGGAGCTACACAGATACGCAGTATTTT. Residues: CASSLGTSGSYTDTQYF.

V is TRBV6-4 and J is TRBJ2-3; TRBD1 matches at 8 bases. The germline gives CDR1 MRHNA, CDR2 SNTAGT. J lost 0 bases, V lost 6 bases, and 8 bases had no gene match. This CDR3 spans 16 amino acids. CDR3 bases: TGTGCCAGCAGCCCCCCTAGGACAGGGAGCACAGATACGCAGTATTTT. Translated: CASSPPRTGSTDTQYF.

The chain is built from TRBV11-1 and TRBJ1-1; no clear D. This CDR3 has 15 residues. V lost 5 bases, J lost 0 bases, and 13 bases lay in between. CDR1 is SGHAT, CDR2 FQDESV, per germline (reference sequence). For the CDR3, the DNA is TGTGCCAGCAGCCCGAGGATACAGCTGAACACTGAAGCTTTCTTT. Residues: CASSPRIQLNTEAFF.

The gene calls are TRBV7-2 and TRBJ2-7, with D unresolved. Per germline, CDR1 SGHTA and CDR2 FQGNSA. CDR3 length: 13 amino acids. The V end was cut by 6 bases, the J end by 5 bases, with 14 bases between. The CDR3 loop is CASSLGSYNEQYF. The DNA of the CDR3 is TGTGCCAGCAGTCTGGGATCTTATAACGAGCAGTACTTC.

This clonotype was counted a few times. The J gene is TRBJ2-3, the V gene TRBV12-3 or TRBV12-4; D might be TRBD2 (6 bases). The CDR3 totals 13 residues. V was shortened by 7 bases and J by 6 bases, with 14 bases between the two germline ends. DNA for the CDR3: TGTGCCAGCACCCGCTGGGGGAGGGATACGCAGTATTTT. It is translated as CASTRWGRDTQYF.

V usage is TRBV6-6 and J usage is TRBJ2-3; 9 bases agree with TRBD1. This CDR3 is built from 15 residues. Losses at the gene ends were 2 bases for V and 5 bases for J; bases not matched to a gene: 5. CDR1 and CDR2 from the germline V gene are MNHNY and SVGAGI (reference sequence). The DNA of the CDR3 is TGTGCCAGCAGTTACCCGGACAGGGGAGAAGATACGCAGTATTTT. Encoded protein: CASSYPDRGEDTQYF.

As to this clonotype: One junction end does not reproduce the germline sequence, and a read error may be involved. The chain couples TRBV5-1 to TRBJ2-7, with 8 bases that match TRBD1. CDR3 length: 14 residues. CDR1 and CDR2 from the germline V gene are SGHRS and YFSETQ. CDR3 nucleotides: TGTGCCAGCAGTTCCGGGACAGGTGACTACGAGCAGTACTTC. Amino acid sequence: CASSSGTGDYEQYF.

The chain is built from TRBV7-2 and TRBJ1-1, with D tentatively TRBD1 (6 bases). CDR1 SGHTA and CDR2 FQGNSA come from the germline V gene. With 5 bases removed from V and 5 bases from J, the gap between germline ends came to 18 bases. CDR3 length: 15 amino acids. CDR3 loop: CASSPQTLQGTEAFF. The DNA of the CDR3 is TGTGCCAGCAGCCCACAAACCCTACAGGGAACTGAAGCTTTCTTT.

The chain combines TRBV7-6 with TRBJ2-5; 8 bases fit TRBD1. The CDR3 spans 16 residues. Germline V gene lookup returns CDR1 SGHVS and CDR2 FNYEAQ. V was pared by 5 bases and J by 5 bases, with 13 bases of the junction left unmatched. This chain's CDR3 is CASSLLTTGGGETQYF. The DNA of the CDR3 is TGTGCCAGCAGCCTACTTACTACAGGGGGTGGGGAGACCCAGTACTTC.

This clonotype has only a few counts. V and J are TRBV12-3 or TRBV12-4 and TRBJ2-7, with TRBD1 matching over 8 bases. The CDR3 has 14 residues. V trimming: 3 bases; J trimming: 2 bases; junction bases outside the gene matches: 3. The CDR3: CASSFAGGAYEQYF. CDR3 sequence (DNA): TGTGCCAGCAGTTTTGCAGGGGGCGCCTACGAGCAGTACTTC.

This clonotype was seen more than once but under ten times. The rearrangement uses TRBV7-9 and TRBJ1-1; D gene uncertain. The length of the CDR3 is 12 residues. The V end lost 1 base, the J end lost 3 bases, and 3 bases lay between the germline ends. CDR1 SEHNR and CDR2 FQNEAQ come from the germline V gene (reference sequence). The CDR3 coding sequence is TGTGCCAGCAGCTTAGAGGACACTGAAGCTTTCTTT. This sequence encodes CASSLEDTEAFF. The whole variable domain, remainder taken from reference TRBV7-9 and TRBJ1-1, is DTGVSQNPRHKITKRGQNVTFRCDPISEHNRLYWYRQTLGQGPEFLTYFQNEAQLEKSRLLSDRFSAERPKGSFSTLEIQRTEQGDSAMYLCASSLEDTEAFFGQGTRLTVV.

The table lists this clonotype with a few counts. This chain uses TRBV27 with TRBJ2-1, with 8 nucleotides matching TRBD1. The V gene end was trimmed by 4 bases and the J gene end by 6 bases; junction bases not matched to a gene: 5. Germline V gene sequence: CDR1 MNHEY, CDR2 SMNVEV (reference sequence). This CDR3 is 14 amino acids long. This chain's CDR3 is CASSYGQGGNEQFF. The CDR3 DNA is TGTGCCAGCAGTTACGGACAGGGCGGCAATGAGCAGTTCTTC.

This chain uses TRBV2 with TRBJ2-7, with 8 bases that match TRBD1. Germline CDR1 SNHLY, CDR2 FYNNEI. J gave up 6 bases and V 4 bases, and 5 bases lay outside the gene matches. This CDR3 contains 13 residues. CDR3 region: CASSGGTGREQYF. DNA for the CDR3: TGTGCCAGCAGTGGGGGGACAGGCCGCGAGCAGTACTTC.

About this clonotype: One end of the junction is discordant with germline, which a read error may explain. The chain couples TRBV7-7 to TRBJ2-1; tentative D call: TRBD1 (6 bases). This CDR3 comprises 14 residues. Germline-derived CDR1 and CDR2 are SSHAT and FNYEAQ (reference sequence). As DNA, the CDR3 is TGTGCTAGCAGCTTAGCGCAGGGGTACAATGAGCAGTTCTTC. This encodes CASSLAQGYNEQFF.